These T cell receptor beta chains were read from a single sample in a study of blood T cell repertoires in COVID-19. Data came from immunoSEQ multiplex PCR; TCRdb stores just in-frame clones and leaves some out. The table records 200,000 to 300,000 clones, 75% to 90% of them present only once. Sequenced material: peripheral blood. Every receptor here comes from a woman aged 40 to 50 who had recovered from COVID-19. Each CDR3 is given with its conserved first and last residue. D genes are given only for firm matches. For some rows the clone size is stated as once, few or many, or as a class when expanded; others skip it.

>-|TRBV4-2|-|TRBJ2-3
CASSPPRVVQDTQYF
TGTGCCAGCAGCCCCCCGAGAGTAGTTCAAGATACGCAGTATTTT
>TRBD1|TRBV9|-|TRBJ1-2
CASSAPLGRGNYGYTF
TGTGCCAGCAGCGCTCCTTTAGGCAGGGGGAACTATGGCTACACCTTC
>-|TRBV5-1|once|TRBJ1-2
CASSRGTIDGYTF
TGCGCCAGCAGCCGCGGAACAATAGATGGCTACACCTTC
>-|TRBV7-2|-|TRBJ1-1
CASSLSTGYTEAFF
TGTGCCAGCAGCTTATCTACAGGGTACACTGAAGCTTTCTTT
>-|TRBV2|-|TRBJ1-1
CASTLRQLNTEAFF
TGTGCCAGCACCCTGAGACAGCTAAACACTGAAGCTTTCTTT
>TRBD1|TRBV5-6|-|TRBJ2-7
CASSLAQGATYEQYF
TGTGCCAGCAGCTTGGCACAGGGGGCGACGTACGAGCAGTACTTC
>TRBD1|TRBV2|-|TRBJ2-1
CASRKSSTGTYNEQFF
TGTGCCAGCAGAAAATCTTCGACAGGGACCTACAATGAGCAGTTCTTC
>-|TRBV6-5|-|TRBJ1-2
CASRTAGASYGYTF
TGTGCCAGCAGGACCGCGGGGGCCTCCTATGGCTACACCTTC
>-|TRBV4-2|-|TRBJ2-2
CASSQEPRTVVTGELFF
TGTGCCAGCAGCCAAGAACCCAGGACAGTGGTCACCGGGGAGCTGTTTTTT
>TRBD1|TRBV19|few|TRBJ1-1
CASSIDREQGVNTEAFF
TGTGCCAGTAGTATAGATCGGGAACAGGGGGTGAACACTGAAGCTTTCTTT
>-|TRBV19|-|TRBJ2-2
CASSQQINTGELFF
TGTGCCAGTAGTCAACAGATTAACACCGGGGAGCTGTTTTTT
>-|TRBV2|-|TRBJ1-5
CASRGGVRNQPQHF
TGTGCCAGCAGGGGGGGGGTACGCAATCAGCCCCAGCATTTT
>TRBD1|TRBV5-1|-|TRBJ2-7
CASSTPGQGSLEQYF
TGCGCCAGCAGCACACCGGGACAGGGATCCCTCGAGCAGTACTTC
>TRBD1|TRBV9|-|TRBJ2-3
CASSVVGGRGDTQYF
TGTGCCAGCAGCGTAGTAGGGGGCAGGGGAGATACGCAGTATTTT
>TRBD1|TRBV5-1|-|TRBJ2-6
CASSTRQGSGANVLTF
TGCGCCAGCAGCACGCGACAGGGCTCTGGGGCCAACGTCCTGACTTTC
>TRBD1|TRBV19|-|TRBJ2-7
CASSIEGGGEQYF
TGTGCCAGTAGTATCGAAGGGGGCGGCGAGCAGTACTTC
>TRBD2|TRBV3-1/TRBV3-2|many|TRBJ2-7
CASSQDLGEGQYF
TGTGCCAGCAGCCAAGACCTCGGGGAGGGGCAGTACTTC
>-|TRBV15|-|TRBJ2-7
CATSRDLGVSSYEQYF
TGTGCCACCAGCAGAGATCTCGGGGTCAGTTCCTACGAGCAGTACTTC
>TRBD1|TRBV5-1|many|TRBJ2-7
CAIPNRGYEQYF
TGCGCCATCCCAAACAGGGGCTACGAGCAGTACTTC
>TRBD1|TRBV12-3/TRBV12-4|-|TRBJ1-4
CASSSGTDEKLFF
TGTGCCAGCAGTTCCGGGACAGATGAAAAACTGTTTTTT
>TRBD2|TRBV4-3|few|TRBJ2-1
CASSQDIVAGGREQFF
TGCGCCAGCAGCCAAGATATAGTAGCGGGGGGACGTGAGCAGTTCTTC
>-|TRBV9|-|TRBJ2-7
CASSRQSAGEQYF
TGTGCCAGCAGCCGCCAAAGCGCTGGCGAGCAGTACTTC
>-|TRBV4-3|-|TRBJ2-4
CASSQDFRGNIQYF
TGCGCCAGCAGCCAAGATTTTAGAGGAAACATTCAGTACTTC
>-|TRBV19|-|TRBJ2-5
CASSRRWTKLQETQYF
TGTGCCAGTAGTCGCAGATGGACTAAGTTACAAGAGACCCAGTACTTC
>-|TRBV9|once|TRBJ2-5
CASSVGAGAKSGQETQYF
TGTGCCAGCAGCGTAGGCGCAGGGGCGAAAAGTGGACAAGAGACCCAGTACTTC
>-|TRBV4-1|-|TRBJ2-7
CASSQAGRFHEQYF
TGCGCCAGCAGCCAAGCGGGAAGATTCCACGAGCAGTACTTC
>-|TRBV4-1|-|TRBJ1-5
CASSQDGRVFQPQHF
TGCGCCAGCAGCCAAGATGGCAGGGTTTTTCAGCCCCAGCATTTT
>-|TRBV19|-|TRBJ2-3
CASSSVDTDTQYF
TGTGCCAGTAGTAGCGTTGACACAGATACGCAGTATTTT
>TRBD1|TRBV5-4|-|TRBJ1-1
CASSPGQGDAFF
TGTGCCAGCAGCCCCGGACAGGGAGACGCTTTCTTT
>-|TRBV5-5|-|TRBJ1-4
CASSLFSVATNEKLFF
TGTGCCAGCAGCTTGTTTTCGGTTGCAACTAATGAAAAACTGTTTTTT
>-|TRBV11-3|once|TRBJ2-1
CASSLLDNEQFF
TGTGCCAGCAGCTTACTCGACAATGAGCAGTTCTTC
>TRBD2|TRBV5-1|-|TRBJ2-5
CASTSGVLAGGRQETQYF
TGCGCCAGCACCTCCGGAGTGCTAGCGGGGGGCCGCCAAGAGACCCAGTACTTC